Listed below are T cell receptor beta chains from one sample, sequenced in a study of PD-1 blockade in mismatch repair-deficient tumors. Here immunoSEQ multiplex PCR was the method, and the copy in TCRdb shows in-frame clones only, minus some. The sample consists of around 100,000 clones, 65% to 80% of them appearing once. Sample: peripheral blood, taken approximately 14 months after starting pembrolizumab. These receptors originate from an adult with mismatch repair-deficient cancer. CDR3s include the opening cysteine and the closing phenylalanine or tryptophan. The D gene is left open where the match is weak. Clone size appears in some rows only: once, few, many, or a class for an expanded clone.

CDR3 length	D gene	clone size	V gene	J gene	CDR3 protein	CDR3 DNA
16	-	-	TRBV5-4	TRBJ2-3	CASSSDALSSTDTQYF	TGTGCCAGCAGTTCGGACGCCTTATCTAGCACAGATACGCAGTATTTT
11	-	-	TRBV6-5	TRBJ1-2	CASSTEGGYTF	TGTGCCAGCAGCACCGAGGGGGGCTACACCTTC
16	TRBD2	-	TRBV27	TRBJ2-1	CASRSLGGSHYNEQFF	TGTGCCAGCAGGAGTTTAGGCGGGAGTCACTACAATGAGCAGTTCTTC
14	TRBD2	-	TRBV11-1	TRBJ2-7	CASRVAGASYEQYF	TGTGCCAGCAGGGTAGCGGGGGCCTCCTACGAGCAGTACTTC
15	-	-	TRBV21-1	TRBJ2-1	CASSKGPPAPHEQFF	TGTGCCAGCAGCAAGGGGCCACCCGCCCCCCATGAGCAGTTCTTC
17	-	-	TRBV10-2	TRBJ2-3	CASSESGGGGPTDTQYF	TGCGCCAGCAGTGAGTCGGGGGGTGGGGGCCCCACAGATACGCAGTATTTT
14	-	once	TRBV7-6	TRBJ2-7	CASSLEEGRYEQYF	TGTGCCAGCAGCTTAGAGGAGGGCCGCTACGAGCAGTACTTC
14	TRBD2	-	TRBV5-1	TRBJ2-1	CASRTSGYYNEQFF	TGCGCCAGCAGGACTAGCGGATACTACAATGAGCAGTTCTTC
15	-	once	TRBV5-1	TRBJ2-3	CASSLGIDITDTQYF	TGCGCCAGCAGCTTGGGTATAGACATCACAGATACGCAGTATTTT
11	-	-	TRBV6-1	TRBJ2-3	CASSFPDTQYF	TGTGCCAGCAGTTTTCCAGATACGCAGTATTTT
14	-	-	TRBV29-1	TRBJ1-2	CSVEGQGSNYGYTF	TGCAGCGTTGAAGGGCAGGGATCTAACTATGGCTACACCTTC
15	TRBD2	-	TRBV4-3	TRBJ2-7	CASSSGTSGPYEQYF	TGCGCCAGCAGCTCCGGGACTAGCGGCCCCTACGAGCAGTACTTC
15	TRBD2	-	TRBV27	TRBJ2-3	CATTGASGSLRMQYF	TGTGCCACCACGGGGGCTAGCGGGTCCCTTAGGATGCAGTATTTT
15	-	-	TRBV10-3	TRBJ1-5	CAISEGGWGNQPQHF	TGTGCCATCAGTGAGGGTGGATGGGGAAACCAGCCCCAGCATTTT
12	-	-	TRBV7-9	TRBJ2-1	CASSFGINEQFF	TGTGCCAGCAGCTTCGGGATCAATGAGCAGTTCTTC
12	-	-	TRBV10-3	TRBJ2-7	CAISMEAYEQYF	TGTGCCATCAGCATGGAGGCCTACGAGCAGTACTTC
14	TRBD1	-	TRBV10-3	TRBJ1-5	CARGTGSSNQPQHF	TGTGCCAGGGGGACAGGTAGTAGCAATCAGCCCCAGCATTTT
14	-	-	TRBV7-2	TRBJ2-5	CASSLGLYQETQYF	TGTGCCAGCAGCTTAGGCCTGTACCAAGAGACCCAGTACTTC
14	-	-	TRBV27	TRBJ1-1	CASRGGAGNTEAFF	TGTGCCAGCAGAGGGGGGGCCGGGAACACTGAAGCTTTCTTT
11	-	few	TRBV29-1	TRBJ2-4	CSGVQDKAQYF	TGCAGCGGTGTACAGGATAAAGCTCAGTACTTC
15	-	-	TRBV5-6	TRBJ2-2	CASSPPGVNTGELFF	TGTGCCAGCAGCCCCCCAGGGGTGAACACCGGGGAGCTGTTTTTT
14	-	once	TRBV27	TRBJ1-1	CASSLQGWDTEAFF	TGTGCCAGCAGTCTGCAGGGGTGGGACACTGAAGCTTTCTTT
15	TRBD1	once	TRBV5-1	TRBJ1-1	CASSQKGTENTEAFF	TGCGCCAGCAGCCAAAAAGGGACAGAGAACACTGAAGCTTTCTTT
14	-	-	TRBV5-1	TRBJ1-2	CASSLLQNSYGYTF	TGCGCCAGCAGCTTACTACAGAATTCTTATGGCTACACCTTC
11	-	-	TRBV20-1	TRBJ1-1	CSASAALEAFF	TGCAGTGCTAGCGCTGCGCTTGAAGCTTTCTTT
14	-	-	TRBV5-1	TRBJ1-6	CASWTGEDNSPLHF	TGCGCCAGTTGGACCGGGGAGGATAATTCACCCCTCCACTTT
12	-	-	TRBV29-1	TRBJ2-7	CSVGLTPYEQYF	TGCAGCGTAGGGTTAACCCCCTACGAGCAGTACTTC
14	-	-	TRBV4-1	TRBJ2-1	CASSQSPGQNDPFF	TGCGCCAGCAGCCAGTCACCGGGGCAGAACGATCCGTTCTTC
17	-	-	TRBV21-1	TRBJ2-5	CASSRKGHHVDSETQYF	TGTGCCAGCAGCCGAAAGGGGCATCACGTCGATTCAGAGACCCAGTACTTC
16	-	-	TRBV5-1	TRBJ2-2	CASSLAGQGNTGELFF	TGCGCCAGCAGCTTGGCCGGCCAGGGGAACACCGGGGAGCTGTTTTTT
17	-	-	TRBV7-9	TRBJ1-4	CASSLDYSGGIREKLFF	TGTGCCAGCAGCTTAGATTATAGTGGAGGAATAAGGGAAAAACTGTTTTTT
15	-	-	TRBV9	TRBJ2-5	CASSPALGALETQYF	TGTGCCAGCAGCCCGGCATTGGGCGCGTTAGAGACCCAGTACTTC
15	-	-	TRBV27	TRBJ2-5	CASSFGGVTPETQYF	TGTGCCAGCAGTTTTGGGGGAGTTACGCCCGAGACCCAGTACTTC
14	TRBD1	-	TRBV6-4	TRBJ1-2	CASSDSEGAYGYTF	TGTGCCAGCAGTGACTCTGAGGGGGCCTATGGCTACACCTTC
16	TRBD2	-	TRBV11-2	TRBJ2-7	CASSLAGTILSYEQYF	TGTGCCAGCAGCTTAGCTGGGACTATCCTCTCCTACGAGCAGTACTTC
14	-	-	TRBV5-1	TRBJ1-2	CASSLGVENYGYTF	TGCGCCAGCAGCTTGGGTGTGGAAAACTATGGCTACACCTTC
14	-	-	TRBV6-1	TRBJ1-3	CASSRVYPGNTIYF	TGTGCCAGCAGCAGGGTGTATCCTGGAAACACCATATATTTT
14	-	-	TRBV10-3	TRBJ1-2	CAISEAGRGNGYTF	TGTGCCATCAGCGAGGCGGGCAGGGGAAATGGCTACACCTTC
15	-	once	TRBV9	TRBJ1-2	CASSEGLGVNYGYTF	TGTGCCAGCAGCGAAGGACTTGGGGTAAACTATGGCTACACCTTC
13	-	-	TRBV7-9	TRBJ2-6	CASSFAGANVLTF	TGTGCCAGCAGCTTTGCTGGGGCCAACGTCCTGACTTTC
15	-	-	TRBV5-1	TRBJ1-4	CASSSGPGSNEKLFF	TGCGCCAGCAGCTCAGGCCCGGGGTCAAATGAAAAACTGTTTTTT
15	-	-	TRBV6-1	TRBJ2-2	CASSEAGRATGELFF	TGTGCCAGCAGTGAAGCCGGCAGGGCGACCGGGGAGCTGTTTTTT
17	-	few	TRBV4-1	TRBJ1-2	CASSQGVRTFNLYGYTF	TGCGCCAGCAGCCAAGGGGTACGGACCTTCAACCTCTATGGCTACACCTTC
13	-	-	TRBV19	TRBJ1-1	CASSGQGKTEAFF	TGTGCCAGTAGTGGGCAGGGGAAAACTGAAGCTTTCTTT
10	-	-	TRBV25-1	TRBJ1-2	CATSSYGYTF	TGTGCCACGTCTTCCTATGGCTACACCTTC
15	-	-	TRBV6-5	TRBJ1-4	CASRNRREPNEKLFF	TGTGCCAGCAGGAACCGACGGGAGCCCAATGAAAAACTGTTTTTT
15	-	-	TRBV6-4	TRBJ2-1	CASSTRGGSYNEQFF	TGTGCCAGCAGTACGAGGGGGGGGTCCTACAATGAGCAGTTCTTC
17	TRBD2	-	TRBV4-1	TRBJ2-7	CASSRFLLAEEPYEQYF	TGCGCCAGCAGCCGTTTCCTCCTAGCGGAAGAGCCCTACGAGCAGTACTTC
18	TRBD2	-	TRBV9	TRBJ2-3	CASSPEVAGGLNTDTQYF	TGTGCCAGCAGCCCAGAGGTAGCGGGAGGGCTAAACACAGATACGCAGTATTTT
13	-	few	TRBV11-2	TRBJ1-5	CASSPDYNQPQHF	TGTGCCAGCAGCCCGGACTATAATCAGCCCCAGCATTTT
15	TRBD2	-	TRBV9	TRBJ2-5	CASSVDSGRGETQYF	TGTGCCAGCAGCGTAGATAGCGGGAGGGGGGAGACCCAGTACTTC
16	-	few	TRBV4-3	TRBJ2-5	CASSQDRSDGQETQYF	TGCGCCAGCAGCCAAGATCGTAGTGACGGACAAGAGACCCAGTACTTC
13	-	-	TRBV30	TRBJ1-1	CAWSRDTNTEAFF	TGTGCCTGGAGTCGGGACACCAACACTGAAGCTTTCTTT
14	TRBD1	-	TRBV9	TRBJ2-7	CASSAPGQGYEQYF	TGTGCCAGCAGCGCGCCGGGACAGGGGTACGAGCAGTACTTC
15	TRBD2	-	TRBV11-2	TRBJ2-5	CASSPGTSGQETQYF	TGTGCCAGCAGCCCTGGGACTAGCGGACAAGAGACCCAGTACTTC
13	-	-	TRBV30	TRBJ2-1	CAWSRALYNEQFF	TGTGCCTGGAGTCGAGCCCTTTACAATGAGCAGTTCTTC
14	TRBD1	-	TRBV14	TRBJ1-4	CASSRLTGREKLFF	TGTGCCAGCAGCCGACTGACAGGGAGGGAAAAACTGTTTTTT
11	-	-	TRBV25-1	TRBJ2-1	CASSVVDEQFF	TGTGCCAGCAGTGTCGTGGATGAGCAGTTCTTC
13	TRBD2	-	TRBV30	TRBJ2-1	CAWSGRADNEQFF	TGTGCCTGGAGCGGGAGGGCCGACAATGAGCAGTTCTTC